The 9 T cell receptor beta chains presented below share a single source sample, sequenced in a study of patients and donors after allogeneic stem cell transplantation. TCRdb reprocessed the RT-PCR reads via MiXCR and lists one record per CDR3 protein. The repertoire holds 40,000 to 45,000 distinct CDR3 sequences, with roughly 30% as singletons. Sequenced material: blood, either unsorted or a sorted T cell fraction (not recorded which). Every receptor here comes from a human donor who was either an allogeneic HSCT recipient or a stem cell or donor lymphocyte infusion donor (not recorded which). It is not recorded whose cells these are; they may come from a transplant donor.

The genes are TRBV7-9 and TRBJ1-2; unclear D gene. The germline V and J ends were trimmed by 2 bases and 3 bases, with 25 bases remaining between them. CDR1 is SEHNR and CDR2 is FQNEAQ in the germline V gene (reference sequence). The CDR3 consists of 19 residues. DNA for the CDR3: TGTGCCAGCAGCTTATGGCGGCCCCTGGGTGTCGTACATGACTATGGCTACACCTTC. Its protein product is CASSLWRPLGVVHDYGYTF.

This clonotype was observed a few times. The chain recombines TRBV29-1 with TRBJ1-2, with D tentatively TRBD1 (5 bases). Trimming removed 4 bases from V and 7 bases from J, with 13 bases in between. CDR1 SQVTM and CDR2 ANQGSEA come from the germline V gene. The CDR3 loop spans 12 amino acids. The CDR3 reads CSVAGRVSGYTF. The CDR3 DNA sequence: TGCAGCGTTGCGGGCAGGGTCAGTGGCTACACCTTC.

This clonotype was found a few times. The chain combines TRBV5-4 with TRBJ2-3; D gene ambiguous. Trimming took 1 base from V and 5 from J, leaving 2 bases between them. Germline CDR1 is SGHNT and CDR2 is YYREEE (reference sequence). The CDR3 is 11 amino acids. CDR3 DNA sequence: TGTGCCAGCAGCTTGCAAGATACGCAGTATTTT. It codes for CASSLQDTQYF.

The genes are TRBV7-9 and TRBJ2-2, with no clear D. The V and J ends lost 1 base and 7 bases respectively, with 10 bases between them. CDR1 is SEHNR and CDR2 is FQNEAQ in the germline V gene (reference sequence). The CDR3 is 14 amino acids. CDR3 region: CASSLGSSVGELFF. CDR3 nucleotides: TGTGCCAGCAGCTTAGGATCGTCAGTCGGGGAGCTGTTTTTT.

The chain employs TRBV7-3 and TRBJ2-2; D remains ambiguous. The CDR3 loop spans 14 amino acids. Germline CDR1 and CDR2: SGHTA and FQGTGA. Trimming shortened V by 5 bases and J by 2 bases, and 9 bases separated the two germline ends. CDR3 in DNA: TGTGCCAGCAGCCGAGGACCAAACACCGGGGAGCTGTTTTTT. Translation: CASSRGPNTGELFF. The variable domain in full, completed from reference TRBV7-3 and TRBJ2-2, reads GAGVSQTPSNKVTEKGKYVELRCDPISGHTALYWYRQSLGQGPEFLIYFQGTGAADDSGLPNDRFFAVRPEGSVSTLKIQRTERGDSAVYLCASSRGPNTGELFFGEGSRLTVL.

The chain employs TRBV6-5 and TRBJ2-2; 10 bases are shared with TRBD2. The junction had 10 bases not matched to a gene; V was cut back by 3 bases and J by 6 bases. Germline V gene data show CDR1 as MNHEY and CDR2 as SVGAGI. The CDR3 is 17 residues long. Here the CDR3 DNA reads TGTGCCAGCAGTTATTGGTTGGCTAGCGGGAGCTCCGGGGAGCTGTTTTTT. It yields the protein CASSYWLASGSSGELFF.

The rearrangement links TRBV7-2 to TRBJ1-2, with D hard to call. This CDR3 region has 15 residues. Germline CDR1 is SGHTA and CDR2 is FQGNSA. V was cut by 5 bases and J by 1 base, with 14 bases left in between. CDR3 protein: CASSQAPRLNYGYTF. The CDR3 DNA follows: TGTGCCAGCAGCCAGGCGCCCAGACTTAACTATGGCTACACCTTC.

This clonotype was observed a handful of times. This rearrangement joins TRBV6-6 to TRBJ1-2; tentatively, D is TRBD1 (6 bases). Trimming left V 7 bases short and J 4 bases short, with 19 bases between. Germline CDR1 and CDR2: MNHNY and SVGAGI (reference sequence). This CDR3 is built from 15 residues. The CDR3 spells CASILGPGDSYGYTF. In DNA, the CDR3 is TGTGCCAGCATACTGGGCCCAGGGGATAGCTATGGCTACACCTTC.

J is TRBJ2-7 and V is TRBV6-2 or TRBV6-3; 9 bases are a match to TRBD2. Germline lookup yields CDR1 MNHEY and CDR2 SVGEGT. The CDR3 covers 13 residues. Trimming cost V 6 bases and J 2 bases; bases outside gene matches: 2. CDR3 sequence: CASRGGRAYEQYF. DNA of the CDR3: TGTGCCAGCAGAGGCGGGAGGGCCTACGAGCAGTACTTC.